Shown below are 17 T cell receptor beta chains from a single sample sequenced in a study of cytomegalovirus exposure and HLA in healthy donors. PCR amplification relied on 60 Vbeta primers (plus 13 Jbeta primers). TCRdb keeps only in-frame clones here, not all; method: immunoSEQ multiplex PCR. Among fewer than 110,000 clones listed, around 77% were seen once. Input material: PBMCs. The receptor set was obtained from a man between 50 and 59 years old in good health and CMV-seropositive.

This clone was observed a few times. The chain combines TRBV5-6 with TRBJ2-7; D is possibly TRBD1 (7 bases). Between the trimmed V and J ends, which lost 2 bases and 7 bases, there was a span of 19 bases. Germline V gene lookup returns CDR1 SGHDT and CDR2 YYEEEE. The CDR3 spans 15 residues. The CDR3 here is CASSFFDRAGNEQYF. CDR3 coding DNA: TGTGCCAGCAGCTTTTTTGACAGGGCGGGGAATGAGCAGTACTTC.

The genes are TRBV6-6 and TRBJ2-3; D not resolved. This CDR3 spans 14 amino acids. From germline, CDR1 is MNHNY and CDR2 SVGAGI (reference sequence). V was pared by 6 bases and J by 6 bases, with 16 bases between. The CDR3 spells CASSVLERRDTQYF. The CDR3 bases are TGTGCCAGCAGCGTCCTCGAGAGGCGGGATACGCAGTATTTT.

V gene TRBV28 combines with J gene TRBJ2-1, with D perhaps TRBD2 (5 bases). The CDR3 runs 15 residues. The ends were cut back, 5 bases at V and 0 bases at J, with 11 bases in the middle. Germline CDR1 reads MDHEN; CDR2 reads SYDVKM. CDR3 DNA: TGTGCCAGCAGTGCCCGGGATAGCTCCTACAATGAGCAGTTCTTC. This gives the protein CASSARDSSYNEQFF.

This chain joins TRBV27 and TRBJ2-7; 9 nucleotides agree with TRBD2. Looked up from germline, CDR1 is MNHEY and CDR2 is SMNVEV (reference sequence). The junction had 10 bases not matched to a gene; V was cut back by 6 bases and J by 4 bases. The CDR3 runs to 15 residues. For the CDR3, the DNA is TGTGCCAGCAGGGGGGCGGCGGGAGGGCAATACGAGCAGTACTTC. Its translation is CASRGAAGGQYEQYF.

The chain recombines TRBV2 with TRBJ2-7, with 10 positions matching TRBD2. Germline trimming cut 1 base from V and 2 bases from J; bases unmatched to any gene: 2. There are 15 residues in the CDR3. Germline assignment: CDR1 SNHLY and CDR2 FYNNEI. The CDR3 spells CASSEDSGRAYEQYF. CDR3 bases: TGTGCCAGCAGTGAAGACAGCGGGAGGGCCTACGAGCAGTACTTC.

The V call is TRBV28, the J call TRBJ2-1; 12 positions agree with TRBD2. This CDR3 is 21 amino acids long. Trimming at V came to 7 bases and at J to 6 bases, leaving 25 bases not matched to a gene. The V gene's germline CDR1 is MDHEN and CDR2 SYDVKM. The CDR3 DNA follows: TGTGCCAGCACCCCTCGGCCCGGCTCTCGAGCTAGCGGGAGGGGTTCCAATGAGCAGTTCTTC. This translates into CASTPRPGSRASGRGSNEQFF.

The chain has TRBV19 and TRBJ1-4, with 7 bases lining up with TRBD1. Germline V gives CDR1 LNHDA, CDR2 SQIVND (reference sequence). This CDR3 has 16 amino acids. V dropped 3 bases and J dropped 4; count of bases not matched to a gene: 8. CDR3: CASSIGPDRHNEKLFF. The CDR3 DNA reads TGTGCCAGTAGTATTGGTCCGGACAGGCATAATGAAAAACTGTTTTTT.

CDR3 sequence reads: CASSSLQGLDGYTF. The DNA for the CDR3 is TGTGCCAGCAGCTCACTGCAGGGACTGGATGGCTACACCTTC. The chain carries TRBV7-2 and TRBJ1-2, with D tentatively TRBD1 (5 bases). The length of the CDR3 is 14 residues. Trimming cost V 4 bases and J 6 bases, with 15 bases left between them. CDR1 and CDR2 from the germline V gene are SGHTA and FQGNSA.

The rearrangement uses TRBV5-1 and TRBJ2-7; 8 bases fit TRBD1. The length of the CDR3 is 15 residues. Germline loops: CDR1 SGHRS, CDR2 YFSETQ. The junction had 11 bases not matched to a gene; V was cut back by 2 bases and J by 7 bases. The CDR3 DNA reads TGCGCCAGCAGCTTAAACGGGGGACAGGTCAGTGAGCAGTACTTC. Translation: CASSLNGGQVSEQYF.

About this clone itself: The sample contains more than one DNA sequence encoding this CDR3. The chain carries TRBV19 and TRBJ2-4; 12 positions match TRBD2. The CDR3 runs to 22 residues. The junction had 25 bases not matched to a gene; V was cut back by 5 bases and J by 5 bases. The V gene's germline CDR1 is LNHDA and CDR2 SQIVND (reference sequence). The CDR3 is CASSCYRRLAGVLDDEQNIQYF. CDR3 DNA sequence: TGTGCCAGTAGTTGTTATCGTCGACTAGCGGGAGTTCTGGATGACGAGCAAAACATTCAGTACTTC.

The V and J genes are TRBV9 and TRBJ2-3; 10 bases map to TRBD2. Trimming cost V 3 bases and J 5 bases; bases outside gene matches: 6. CDR1 and CDR2 from the germline V gene are SGDLS and YYNGEE. The CDR3 has 15 amino acids. CDR3 bases: TGTGCCAGCAGCGCTTCTAGCGGGGGTGGAGATACGCAGTATTTT. Translating it yields CASSASSGGGDTQYF.

J is TRBJ2-1 and V is TRBV9; 14 nucleotides line up with TRBD2. CDR1 and CDR2 from the germline V gene are SGDLS and YYNGEE. Trimming removed 3 bases from V and 9 bases from J; junction bases left unmatched: 8. This CDR3 has 16 residues. Written as DNA, the CDR3 is TGTGCCAGCAGCGCGTCGGGACTAGCGGGAGCAAGTGAGCAGTTCTTC. This encodes CASSASGLAGASEQFF.

The V and J genes are TRBV5-1 and TRBJ1-1; a possible D gene is TRBD1 (6 bases). The V end lost 0 bases, the J end lost 0 bases, and 12 bases lay between the germline ends. This CDR3 is built from 16 residues. CDR1 and CDR2 from the germline V gene are SGHRS and YFSETQ. The CDR3 coding sequence is TGCGCCAGCAGCTTGGGGAGGACAGCAGTGAACACTGAAGCTTTCTTT. Translation: CASSLGRTAVNTEAFF. The full variable domain, its missing parts supplied by reference TRBV5-1 and TRBJ1-1, is KAGVTQTPRYLIKTRGQQVTLSCSPISGHRSVSWYQQTPGQGLQFLFEYFSETQRNKGNFPGRFSGRQFSNSRSEMNVSTLELGDSALYLCASSLGRTAVNTEAFFGQGTRLTVV.

CDR3 protein: CASSVGGTGVTYEQYF. Written as DNA, the CDR3 is TGTGCCAGCAGCGTAGGGGGGACAGGGGTCACCTACGAGCAGTACTTC. The gene calls are TRBV9 and TRBJ2-7; 10 bases map to TRBD1. The CDR3 is 16 residues long. Germline CDR1 is SGDLS and CDR2 is YYNGEE. V dropped 0 bases and J dropped 2; count of bases not matched to a gene: 5.

This clone has just a few counts. This chain joins TRBV13 and TRBJ2-5; weak D call: TRBD2 (6 bases). This CDR3 comprises 15 residues. The germline gives CDR1 PRHDT, CDR2 FYEKMQ (reference sequence). The V end was cut by 6 bases, the J end by 2 bases, with 16 bases between. As DNA, the CDR3 is TGTGCCAGCAGTTTACGCGGCGGGAAGCAAGAGACCCAGTACTTC. This encodes CASSLRGGKQETQYF.

V usage is TRBV11-2 and J usage is TRBJ2-1, with 7 bases fitting TRBD2. Trimming took 1 base from V and 6 from J; bases not matched to a gene: 0. The CDR3 consists of 13 residues. Germline V gene sequence: CDR1 SGHAT, CDR2 FQNNGV. CDR3 protein: CASSLGTSNEQFF. In DNA form, the CDR3 reads TGTGCCAGCAGCTTAGGGACTAGCAATGAGCAGTTCTTC.

The genes are TRBV5-8 and TRBJ2-3; D remains unclear. CDR1 is SGHTS and CDR2 is YDEGEE in the germline V gene. V was clipped by 0 bases and J by 6 bases, with 5 bases between them. This CDR3 is built from 12 residues. This CDR3 is CASSLGIDTQYF. In DNA form, the CDR3 reads TGTGCCAGCAGCTTGGGTATCGATACGCAGTATTTT.